These T cell receptor beta chains were read from a single sample in a study of beta chain features in type 1 diabetes. The repertoire was sequenced with immunoSEQ multiplex PCR; TCRdb's copy has only in-frame clones and lacks some. This table has around 450,000 clones, more than 9.5% appearing once. Sample: naive CD4+ T cells from blood. The receptors were sampled from a woman aged 18-29 years in good health. Each CDR3 is given with its conserved first and last residue. Fields, in order: V gene, J gene, D gene, clone size, CDR3 DNA, CDR3 protein. A D gene is named only where the DNA matches it firmly. Clone size is shown for a subset of rows, as once, few, many or a class of expanded clone.

>TRBV13|TRBJ1-2|TRBD1|NA
TGTGCCAGCAGCACCAGGACAGGGCCTAACTATGGCTACACCTTC
CASSTRTGPNYGYTF
>TRBV18|TRBJ2-5|NA|NA
TGTGCCAGCTCACCACCTGGGCAGTCGGAGACCCAGTACTTC
CASSPPGQSETQYF
>TRBV19|TRBJ1-6|NA|NA
TGTGCCAGTAGTATAGAAGAGGGGGCACCCCTCCACTTT
CASSIEEGAPLHF
>TRBV4-2|TRBJ2-1|NA|NA
TGTGCCAGCAGCCAAGACCAGGGTAGCGGCTCCTACAATGAGCAGTTCTTC
CASSQDQGSGSYNEQFF
>TRBV18|TRBJ2-1|TRBD1|few
TGTGCCAGCTCACGACAGGGTCATGAGCAGTTCTTC
CASSRQGHEQFF
>TRBV7-2|TRBJ1-2|NA|few
TGTGCCAGCAGCTTAGCCCCTGGGGGCTACACCTTC
CASSLAPGGYTF
>TRBV7-2|TRBJ2-1|TRBD1|NA
TGTGCCAGCAGCTCTAGGACAGGGTTCTACAATGAGCAGTTCTTC
CASSSRTGFYNEQFF
>TRBV7-9|TRBJ2-5|NA|NA
TGTGCCAGCAGCTTAGGGACAGTCCAAGAGACCCAGTACTTC
CASSLGTVQETQYF
>TRBV29-1|TRBJ1-1|NA|few
TGCAGCGTCACGGGCCCGCCGCGGGCTGAAGCTTTCTTT
CSVTGPPRAEAFF
>TRBV5-1|TRBJ2-5|NA|once
TGCGCCAGCAGCTTGGCAAGGCCAACCCAAGAGACCCAGTACTTC
CASSLARPTQETQYF
>TRBV7-6|TRBJ1-2|NA|few
TGTGCCAGCAGCTTGAGCCCCGGGAACTATGGCTACACCTTC
CASSLSPGNYGYTF
>TRBV5-1|TRBJ2-1|NA|few
TGCGCCAGCAGCTTGGTGTCAGGGGGGAACAATGAGCAGTTCTTC
CASSLVSGGNNEQFF
>TRBV30|TRBJ1-2|TRBD1|NA
TGTGCCTGGAGCTCGACAGGGTACTATGGCTACACCTTC
CAWSSTGYYGYTF
>TRBV9|TRBJ1-1|NA|few
TGTGCCAGCAGCGCGATTGACAGCCTGAACACTGAAGCTTTCTTT
CASSAIDSLNTEAFF
>TRBV7-9|TRBJ1-4|TRBD1|few
TGTGCCAGCAGCGGCTGGACAGGGGGAGAGGTTGGCCTGTTTTTT
CASSGWTGGEVGLFF
>TRBV27|TRBJ1-4|TRBD1|NA
TGTGCCAGCGGGAACAGGGGCACTAATGAAAAACTGTTTTTT
CASGNRGTNEKLFF
>TRBV7-8|TRBJ2-1|NA|few
TGTGCCAGCAGCTTTTTTACTAGCACATCGCGCAATGAGCAGTTCTTC
CASSFFTSTSRNEQFF
>TRBV29-1|TRBJ2-1|TRBD1|NA
TGCAGCGAAGCGACAGGGTTTAAGGATGAGCAGTTCTTC
CSEATGFKDEQFF
>TRBV20-1|TRBJ1-2|NA|NA
TGCAGTGCTGCGGCTCCCGGGAGGTACACCTTC
CSAAAPGRYTF
>TRBV2|TRBJ2-1|TRBD2|few
TGTGCCAGCAGTGAGTGGTCGGGAGGGACCCACTACAATGAGCAGTTCTTC
CASSEWSGGTHYNEQFF
>TRBV7-2|TRBJ1-1|NA|few
TGTGCCAGCAGCTTCATCGGACTTAACACTGAAGCTTTCTTT
CASSFIGLNTEAFF
>TRBV7-9|TRBJ1-1|NA|NA
TGTGCCAGCAGCCCACGGGACACTGAAGCTTTCTTT
CASSPRDTEAFF
>TRBV6-1|TRBJ1-1|NA|NA
TGTGCCAGCAGTGGCTACTTGAACACTGAAGCTTTCTTT
CASSGYLNTEAFF
>TRBV7-2|TRBJ2-3|NA|NA
TGTGCCAGCAGCTTAGGCCCGGGTCCGACGGGAGATACGCAGTATTTT
CASSLGPGPTGDTQYF
>TRBV10-3|TRBJ2-2|TRBD1|NA
TGTGCCATCAGTGATTTTCGGACAGGGGCCCACACCGGGGAGCTGTTTTTT
CAISDFRTGAHTGELFF
>TRBV7-2|TRBJ2-7|NA|NA
TGTGCCAGCAGCTATCGAGGAAGCTCCTACGAGCAGTACTTC
CASSYRGSSYEQYF
>TRBV19|TRBJ2-7|TRBD1|few
TGTGCCAGTAGTACGCGGACAGGAGCCTCCTACGAGCAGTACTTC
CASSTRTGASYEQYF
>TRBV30|TRBJ2-1|NA|few
TGTGCCTGGAAAAAATCACCGCAACAGGTAAATGAGCAGTTCTTC
CAWKKSPQQVNEQFF
>TRBV4-3|TRBJ1-5|NA|few
TGCGCCAGCAGCCAAGATGCGAAGGGTAATCAGCCCCAGCATTTT
CASSQDAKGNQPQHF
>TRBV7-9|TRBJ2-5|NA|NA
TGTGCCAGCAGCGCCAATTACGGGGCAGAGACCCAGTACTTC
CASSANYGAETQYF
>TRBV4-1|TRBJ2-5|TRBD2|once
TGCGCCAGCAGCCAGGGACTAGCGGGGGTGCCAACTCCCCAAGAGACCCAGTACTTC
CASSQGLAGVPTPQETQYF
>TRBV19|TRBJ2-7|NA|few
TGTGCCAGTACTCATGCGGGCCCAGGGGAGAACGAGCAGTACTTC
CASTHAGPGENEQYF
>TRBV19|TRBJ2-7|NA|NA
TGTGCCAGTAGTGTACGGAGGGACGAGCAGTACTTC
CASSVRRDEQYF
>TRBV18|TRBJ2-1|NA|NA
TGTGCCAGCTCACAACAGTACAATGAGCAGTTCTTC
CASSQQYNEQFF
>TRBV7-2|TRBJ2-7|NA|NA
TGTGCCAGCAGCCTGAGCTTCTACGAGCAGTACTTC
CASSLSFYEQYF
>TRBV9|TRBJ1-2|NA|few
TGTGCCAGCAGCGTAGAGGTAGGGGCCTATGGCTACACCTTC
CASSVEVGAYGYTF
>TRBV29-1|TRBJ1-2|NA|few
TGCAGCGTTGAATACGGCCGCGGCTACACCTTC
CSVEYGRGYTF
>TRBV7-2|TRBJ2-7|NA|few
TGTGCCAGCAGCTTGGTCAGGGTGGGGGAGCAGTACTTC
CASSLVRVGEQYF
>TRBV18|TRBJ2-1|NA|few
TGTGCCAGCTCACCACAAGGGCATGTCAATGAGCAGTTCTTC
CASSPQGHVNEQFF
>TRBV7-2|TRBJ1-1|NA|NA
TGTGCCAGCAGCCCGACCTGGGGTGAAGCTTTCTTT
CASSPTWGEAFF
>TRBV5-1|TRBJ2-5|NA|NA
TGCGCCAGCTGCCCCGGGGGGCTCATGGGAGAGACCCAGTACTTC
CASCPGGLMGETQYF
>TRBV18|TRBJ2-3|NA|NA
TGTGCCAGCTCACCCCCTGTTAGCCAAGGGACGCAGTATTTT
CASSPPVSQGTQYF
>TRBV18|TRBJ2-6|NA|few
TGTGCCAGCTCACCCTTTACGGGGAAATCTGGGGCCAACGTCCTGACTTTC
CASSPFTGKSGANVLTF
>TRBV4-2|TRBJ2-3|TRBD2|NA
TGTGCCAGCAGCCAAGTTGGGACTAGCGGCACAGATACGCAGTATTTT
CASSQVGTSGTDTQYF
>TRBV7-9|TRBJ2-1|TRBD1|many
TGTGCCAGCAGCTTAGGACAGGGGAGGTACAATGAGCAGTTCTTC
CASSLGQGRYNEQFF
>TRBV18|TRBJ2-3|NA|NA
TGTGCCAGCTCACCAATAGTAGGCACAGATACGCAGTATTTT
CASSPIVGTDTQYF
>TRBV27|TRBJ2-1|NA|few
TGTGCCAGCAGTTACCTTGATTATAGGGCGGGTCAGTTCTTC
CASSYLDYRAGQFF
>TRBV2|TRBJ2-4|NA|NA
TGTGCCAGCAGTCAGGGGACCAAAAACATTCAGTACTTC
CASSQGTKNIQYF
>TRBV5-4|TRBJ1-2|TRBD1|few
TGTGCCAGCAGCTTGGAGACAGGGGCGCGGGACTATGGCTACACCTTC
CASSLETGARDYGYTF
>TRBV7-9|TRBJ2-3|TRBD2|few
TGTGCCAGCAGCCCCCTAGCGGGAGGAGGTACGCAGTATTTT
CASSPLAGGGTQYF
>TRBV13|TRBJ2-3|NA|many
TGTGCCAGCAGCTTAACTGGGGTCGGAGATACGCAGTATTTT
CASSLTGVGDTQYF
>TRBV4-3|TRBJ2-7|NA|NA
TGCGCCAGCAGCCAAGAACCTAGGCACGAGCAGTACTTC
CASSQEPRHEQYF
>TRBV7-9|TRBJ1-1|NA|NA
TGTGCCAGCAGTCAGATACAGGGACGGAGCACTGAAGCTTTCTTT
CASSQIQGRSTEAFF
>TRBV5-1|TRBJ2-5|NA|NA
TGCGCCAGCAGCCCTCAGGGGAGGGAGACCCAGTACTTC
CASSPQGRETQYF